The 5 T cell receptor beta chains given below trace back to one sample, sequenced in a study of response to subunit inactivated influenza vaccine (dated 2018 in TCRdb). The sample's time point, from its label and the paper: approximately 45 days after influenza vaccine administration. To prepare the library, RT-PCR was applied. Sequencing took place on an Illumina HiSeq 2500. Clones were called with MiXCR by TCRdb after fastp trimmed the public reads at Q25, and only in-frame beta chains were retained. Each CDR3 protein gets just one entry, which takes the most common genes and DNA from the rows behind it. The sample data list hundreds of thousands of distinct CDR3 sequences, and roughly 9.7% of these were observed just once. The top ten constitute 10% to 15% of the sample. The material sequenced was PBMCs from blood, taken roughly 6 weeks after vaccination. Receptor source: a man between 50 and 59 years old who received an inactivated influenza vaccine. Donor details come from another sample of the same person, matched by shared clones.

This clonotype appeared many times. CDR3 region: CASSWTGAVADTQYF. The CDR3 coding sequence is TGTGCCAGCAGTTGGACAGGGGCCGTCGCAGATACGCAGTATTTT. The chain has TRBV12-3 or TRBV12-4 and TRBJ2-3, with TRBD1 matching over 9 bases. The trim removed 4 bases at V and 4 bases at J, leaving 6 bases unmatched. The CDR3 is made up of 15 amino acids.

This clonotype has ten or more counts. The chain recombines TRBV11-2 with TRBJ2-2; 8 nucleotides align to TRBD1. Looked up from germline, CDR1 is SGHAT and CDR2 is FQNNGV. V was clipped by 8 bases and J by 1 base; unmatched bases: 15. This CDR3 is 18 amino acids long. The CDR3 region has the DNA TGTGCCAGCCGTCGCTCAATTAGGACAGGGCTGAACACCGGGGAGCTGTTTTTT. This encodes CASRRSIRTGLNTGELFF.

In nucleotides, the CDR3 is TGCGCCAGCAGCCAGCAGGACAGGGGAGGAAACACCATATATTTT. It is translated as CASSQQDRGGNTIYF. The rearrangement links TRBV4-3 to TRBJ1-3, with TRBD1 identical over 9 bases. Germline V CDR1 and CDR2: LGHNA, YSLEER. Trimming took 3 bases from V and 4 from J; bases not matched to a gene: 4. This CDR3 spans 15 amino acids.

This clonotype was seen many times. The genes are TRBV7-2 and TRBJ2-1; perhaps TRBD2 as D (5 bases). This CDR3 has 13 amino acids. Between the trimmed V and J ends, which lost 3 bases and 7 bases, there was a span of 10 bases. Germline V gene lookup returns CDR1 SGHTA and CDR2 FQGNSA. This chain's CDR3 is CASSFGVTNEQFF. The DNA for the CDR3 is TGTGCCAGCAGCTTCGGGGTGACAAATGAGCAGTTCTTC.

This clonotype was picked up a small number of times. With a much larger clone just one base away, this may be a read error. The DNA for the CDR3 is TGTGCCAGCAGCGCCGGGACAGGGTTCGAGCAGTACTTC. It codes for CASSAGTGFEQYF. V is TRBV9 and J is TRBJ2-7, with TRBD1 identical over 9 bases. This CDR3 is 13 amino acids long. Germline CDR1 reads SGDLS; CDR2 reads YYNGEE. V trimming: 3 bases; J trimming: 6 bases; junction bases outside the gene matches: 4. Complete variable domain (other parts from reference TRBV9 and TRBJ2-7): DSGVTQTPKHLITATGQRVTLRCSPRSGDLSVYWYQQSLDQGLQFLIQYYNGEERAKGNILERFSAQQFPDLHSELNLSSLELGDSALYFCASSAGTGFEQYFGPGTRLTVT.